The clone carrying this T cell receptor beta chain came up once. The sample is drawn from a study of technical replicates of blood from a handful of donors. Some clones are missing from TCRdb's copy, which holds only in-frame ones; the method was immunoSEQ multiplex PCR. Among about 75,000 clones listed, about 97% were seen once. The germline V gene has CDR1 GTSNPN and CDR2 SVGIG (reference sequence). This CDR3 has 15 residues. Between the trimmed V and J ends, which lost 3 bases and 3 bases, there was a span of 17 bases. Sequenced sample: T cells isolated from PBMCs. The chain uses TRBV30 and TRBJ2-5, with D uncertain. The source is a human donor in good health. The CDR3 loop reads CAWSATQLIKETQYF. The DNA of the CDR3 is TGTGCCTGGAGCGCAACACAGCTGATTAAAGAGACCCAGTACTTC.